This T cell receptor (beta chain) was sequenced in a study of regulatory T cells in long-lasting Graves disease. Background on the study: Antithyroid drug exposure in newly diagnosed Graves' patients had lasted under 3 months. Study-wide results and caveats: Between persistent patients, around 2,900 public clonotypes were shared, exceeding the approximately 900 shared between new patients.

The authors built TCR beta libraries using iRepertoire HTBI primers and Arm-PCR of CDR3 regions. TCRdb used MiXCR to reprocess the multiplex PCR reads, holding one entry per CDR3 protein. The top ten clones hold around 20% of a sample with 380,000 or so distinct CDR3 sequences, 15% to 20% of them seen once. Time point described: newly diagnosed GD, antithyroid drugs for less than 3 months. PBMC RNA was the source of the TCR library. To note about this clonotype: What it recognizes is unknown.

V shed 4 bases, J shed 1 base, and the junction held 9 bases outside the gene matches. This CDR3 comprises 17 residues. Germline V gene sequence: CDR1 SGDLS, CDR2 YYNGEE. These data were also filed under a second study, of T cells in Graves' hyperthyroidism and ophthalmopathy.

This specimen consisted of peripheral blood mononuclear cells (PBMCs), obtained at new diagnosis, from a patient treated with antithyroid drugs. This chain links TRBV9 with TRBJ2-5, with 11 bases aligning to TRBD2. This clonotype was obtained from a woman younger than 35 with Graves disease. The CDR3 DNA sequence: TGTGCCAGCAGCCGCGGGCTAGCGGGGGGCCTCCAAGAGACCCAGTACTTC. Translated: CASSRGLAGGLQETQYF.